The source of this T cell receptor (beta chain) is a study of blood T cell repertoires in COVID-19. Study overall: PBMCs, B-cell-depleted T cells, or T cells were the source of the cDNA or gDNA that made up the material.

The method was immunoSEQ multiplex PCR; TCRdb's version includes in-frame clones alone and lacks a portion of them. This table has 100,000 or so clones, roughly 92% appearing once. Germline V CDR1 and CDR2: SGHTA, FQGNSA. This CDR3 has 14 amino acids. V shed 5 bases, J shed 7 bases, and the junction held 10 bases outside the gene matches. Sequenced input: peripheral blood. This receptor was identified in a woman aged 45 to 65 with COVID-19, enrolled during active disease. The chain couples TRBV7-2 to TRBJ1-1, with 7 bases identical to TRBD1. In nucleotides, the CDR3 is TGTGCCAGCAGCACCGTCGGGACAGCTATTGAAGCTTTCTTT. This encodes CASSTVGTAIEAFF.